The entry that follows covers one TCR beta chain sequence. Trimming pared 2 bases from V and 8 bases from J, leaving 12 bases between. Looked up from germline, CDR1 is SNHLY and CDR2 is FYNNEI. This CDR3 comprises 13 residues. The data stem from a study of T cell responses to AZD1222 COVID-19 vaccine. The table came from immunoSEQ multiplex PCR; TCRdb's copy has only in-frame clones and leaves some out. The data hold under 150,000 clones, with 88% observed a single time. The sequence derives from an adult in good health. The specimen was peripheral blood, collected on day 0 of AZD1222 vaccination. This chain links TRBV2 with TRBJ1-2; D is unresolved. CDR3 amino acids: CASSERWEGGYTF. The DNA for the CDR3 is TGTGCCAGCAGTGAAAGGTGGGAGGGCGGCTACACCTTC.